These 25 T cell receptor beta chains were all obtained from the same sample, sequenced in a study of Ad26.COV2.S vaccination and SARS-CoV-2 variants. Indicated treatment: about 20 received Ad26.COV2.S at low or high dose, single or two shots; about five received placebo; per-sample allocation not given. After the first vaccine or placebo injection, samples were drawn on day 63. The protocol was immunoSEQ multiplex PCR, while the TCRdb copy is restricted to in-frame clones and leaves out a portion. The data hold roughly 320,000 clones, with roughly 87% observed a single time. The input for sequencing was peripheral blood, taken in a trial of Ad26.COV2.S vaccine versus placebo. Receptors were obtained from a person aged 18-65 years who received the Ad26.COV2.S COVID-19 vaccine or a placebo.

J is TRBJ1-1 and V is TRBV4-1; 7 nucleotides align to TRBD1. The CDR3 is made up of 14 amino acids. Germline-derived CDR1 and CDR2 are MGHRA and YSYEKL. Trimming cost V 6 bases and J 4 bases; bases outside gene matches: 8. DNA of the CDR3: TGCGCCAGCAGAGGCAACAGGGGAGGCACTGAAGCTTTCTTT. Its translation is CASRGNRGGTEAFF.

The chain links TRBV4-3 to TRBJ1-2; no clear D gene. The CDR3 extends over 16 amino acids. The germline gives CDR1 LGHNA, CDR2 YSLEER. The V and J ends lost 0 bases and 6 bases respectively, with 17 bases between them. CDR3 protein: CASSQEPGYRADGYTF. DNA of the CDR3: TGCGCCAGCAGCCAAGAGCCGGGCTATCGGGCGGATGGCTACACCTTC.

The chain has TRBV19 and TRBJ1-2, with 9 nucleotides matching TRBD1. V lost 5 bases to trimming and J lost 5 bases; unmatched junction nucleotides: 3. The CDR3 extends over 13 amino acids. Germline V gives CDR1 LNHDA, CDR2 SQIVND (reference sequence). In DNA, the CDR3 is TGTGCCAGTAGTGTCGGGACAGGGTATGGCTACACCTTC. It is translated as CASSVGTGYGYTF.

The chain carries TRBV7-2 and TRBJ2-1; D gene ambiguous. The ends were cut back, 5 bases at V and 0 bases at J, with 5 bases in the middle. The CDR3 runs 13 residues. Germline loops: CDR1 SGHTA, CDR2 FQGNSA. The CDR3: CASSQSSYNEQFF. Here the CDR3 DNA reads TGTGCCAGCAGCCAGAGCTCCTACAATGAGCAGTTCTTC.

This chain links TRBV7-9 with TRBJ2-7; unclear D gene. Trimming removed 2 bases from V and 2 bases from J, with 4 bases in between. There are 12 residues in the CDR3. The germline CDR1 and CDR2 sequences are SEHNR and FQNEAQ (reference sequence). DNA of the CDR3: TGTGCCAGCAGCTTAACCCCCTACGAGCAGTACTTC. Residues: CASSLTPYEQYF.

This sequence joins TRBV5-1 and TRBJ2-6; D unresolved. CDR1 is SGHRS and CDR2 is YFSETQ in the germline V gene. V gave up 0 bases and J gave up 4 bases, with 11 bases separating them. There are 16 residues in the CDR3. Written as DNA, the CDR3 is TGCGCCAGCAGCTTGGGATGGGTATACGGGGCCAACGTCCTGACTTTC. Encoded protein: CASSLGWVYGANVLTF. The full variable domain, rest sourced from reference TRBV5-1 and TRBJ2-6, is KAGVTQTPRYLIKTRGQQVTLSCSPISGHRSVSWYQQTPGQGLQFLFEYFSETQRNKGNFPGRFSGRQFSNSRSEMNVSTLELGDSALYLCASSLGWVYGANVLTFGAGSRLTVL.

The rearrangement uses TRBV30 and TRBJ2-5, with D possibly matching TRBD2 (5 bases). The CDR3 covers 14 residues. Germline-derived CDR1 and CDR2 are GTSNPN and SVGIG (reference sequence). Trimming took off 3 bases at V and 5 bases at J, with 16 bases between the two ends. This CDR3 is CAWRPNLAIETQYF. The CDR3 DNA reads as TGTGCCTGGAGGCCGAACCTAGCAATTGAGACCCAGTACTTC.

The chain carries TRBV2 and TRBJ2-5; D gene uncertain. From germline, CDR1 is SNHLY and CDR2 FYNNEI. The CDR3 has 15 amino acids. The V end lost 0 bases, the J end lost 1 base, and 9 bases lay between the germline ends. The CDR3 DNA reads as TGTGCCAGCAGTGAAGCCTCCAGGTTCCAAGAGACCCAGTACTTC. Translated: CASSEASRFQETQYF.

The chain joins TRBV18 to TRBJ1-2; 8 nucleotides agree with TRBD1. This CDR3 has 15 amino acids. Germline CDR1 reads KGHSH; CDR2 reads LQKENI. With 5 bases clipped from V and 3 bases from J, the junction kept 8 bases outside the gene matches. The CDR3 nucleotides are TGTGCCAGCTCATCGACAGGGGCCCCAGACTATGGCTACACCTTC. This encodes CASSSTGAPDYGYTF.

The chain recombines TRBV7-2 with TRBJ2-7; D is unresolved. Germline CDR1 SGHTA, CDR2 FQGNSA. V was cut by 0 bases and J by 0 bases, with 6 bases left in between. This CDR3 has 14 amino acids. Here the CDR3 reads CASSLATSSYEQYF. CDR3 nucleotide sequence: TGTGCCAGCAGCTTAGCCACGAGCTCCTACGAGCAGTACTTC.

The rearrangement uses TRBV30 and TRBJ1-2; D remains ambiguous. V was trimmed by 1 base and J by 8 bases, leaving 17 bases between them. The CDR3 loop spans 14 amino acids. Germline assignment: CDR1 GTSNPN and CDR2 SVGIG (reference sequence). The CDR3 is CAWSAVGTAGGYTF. The DNA of the CDR3 is TGTGCCTGGAGTGCCGTGGGAACGGCGGGGGGCTACACCTTC.

V gene TRBV18 combines with J gene TRBJ2-7; no clear D. This CDR3 spans 16 amino acids. Germline loops: CDR1 KGHSH, CDR2 LQKENI. The V end lost 6 bases, the J end lost 0 bases, and 18 bases lay between the germline ends. CDR3 sequence reads: CASSRPGETSSYEQYF. CDR3 coding DNA: TGTGCCAGCTCGAGACCTGGGGAAACCAGCTCCTACGAGCAGTACTTC.

V is TRBV2 and J is TRBJ1-5; 9 nucleotides line up with TRBD1. This CDR3 has 17 amino acids. V was clipped by 5 bases and J by 3 bases; unmatched bases: 11. From germline, CDR1 is SNHLY and CDR2 FYNNEI. The CDR3 region has the DNA TGTGCCAGCAGTCCCCGATCCGGGACAGGGACCAATCAGCCCCAGCATTTT. Translating gives CASSPRSGTGTNQPQHF.

The chain has TRBV2 and TRBJ1-5, with D maybe TRBD1 (6 bases). Trimming took off 8 bases at V and 4 bases at J, with 12 bases between the two ends. Germline loops: CDR1 SNHLY, CDR2 FYNNEI. The length of the CDR3 is 13 residues. The CDR3 nucleotides are TGTGCCAGCGACGGGGGGCCGAATCAGCCCCAGCATTTT. Residues: CASDGGPNQPQHF.

This chain connects TRBV9 to TRBJ2-5, with D perhaps being TRBD1 or TRBD2 (5 bases each). Deletions cut 5 bases from V and 4 bases from J, with 21 bases between. The CDR3 is 16 amino acids. Germline assignment: CDR1 SGDLS and CDR2 YYNGEE. CDR3 amino acids: CASSETSGTQIETQYF. CDR3 nucleotides: TGTGCCAGCAGTGAAACCTCCGGGACCCAAATAGAGACCCAGTACTTC.

This chain connects TRBV11-2 to TRBJ1-2; TRBD1 agrees at 8 bases. Germline V gene lookup returns CDR1 SGHAT and CDR2 FQNNGV. The CDR3 runs to 13 residues. With V trimmed by 5 bases and J by 8 bases, 7 bases remained unmatched. DNA for the CDR3: TGTGCCAGCAGCGTGACAGGGGATGACGGCTACACCTTC. Translation: CASSVTGDDGYTF. Based on the CDR3 plus reference TRBV11-2 and TRBJ1-2, the full variable domain is EAGVAQSPRYKIIEKRQSVAFWCNPISGHATLYWYQQILGQGPKLLIQFQNNGVVDDSQLPKDRFSAERLKGVDSTLKIQPAKLEDSAVYLCASSVTGDDGYTFGSGTRLTVV.

J is TRBJ1-5 and V is TRBV18; D is ambiguous. The V gene lost 1 base and the J gene lost 4 bases, with 11 bases spanning the gap. Germline V gene lookup returns CDR1 KGHSH and CDR2 LQKENI. The CDR3 runs 15 residues. CDR3 DNA sequence: TGTGCCAGCTCACCACAGGTAGGAAGGAATCAGCCCCAGCATTTT. Translation gives CASSPQVGRNQPQHF.

The chain recombines TRBV12-3 or TRBV12-4 with TRBJ1-2, with D possibly TRBD1 on 6 matching bases. The germline V and J ends were trimmed by 10 bases and 4 bases, with 16 bases remaining between them. The CDR3 consists of 13 residues. CDR3 nucleotides: TGTGCCACCCGGAGGGGGGGCGTCTATGGCTACACCTTC. Its translation is CATRRGGVYGYTF.

The rearrangement uses TRBV18 and TRBJ2-5; D not resolved. Germline CDR1 KGHSH, CDR2 LQKENI. Deletions cut 3 bases from V and 2 bases from J, with 10 bases between. The CDR3 runs 14 residues. The CDR3 DNA is TGTGCCAGCTCACCTAGAACAGCACAAGAGACCCAGTACTTC. It codes for CASSPRTAQETQYF.

The chain has TRBV5-1 and TRBJ2-3; D is ambiguous. V was shortened by 3 bases and J by 0 bases, with 11 bases between the two germline ends. CDR3 length equals 15 residues. Germline V CDR1 and CDR2: SGHRS, YFSETQ. The CDR3 DNA reads as TGCGCCAGCAGCTCCAGCTACTCTAGCACAGATACGCAGTATTTT. The encoded protein is CASSSSYSSTDTQYF.

V usage is TRBV19 and J usage is TRBJ2-2, with 7 bases matching TRBD1. V shed 5 bases, J shed 6 bases, and the junction held 6 bases outside the gene matches. CDR1 LNHDA and CDR2 SQIVND come from the germline V gene (reference sequence). The CDR3 length is 14 residues. The CDR3 region is CASSAQGESGELFF. In DNA, the CDR3 is TGTGCCAGTAGTGCCCAGGGGGAATCCGGGGAGCTGTTTTTT.

In the case of this clone: The sample has other DNA sequences that encode this CDR3 too. The chain combines TRBV7-3 with TRBJ1-1; no definite D call. This CDR3 spans 14 amino acids. V was shortened by 2 bases and J by 0 bases, with 7 bases between the two germline ends. CDR1 is SGHTA, CDR2 FQGTGA, per germline. CDR3 coding DNA: TGTGCCAGCAGCTTAGGTGGAGTGAACACTGAAGCTTTCTTT. Its translation: CASSLGGVNTEAFF.

The J gene is TRBJ2-3, the V gene TRBV30, with no clear D. Germline values: CDR1 GTSNPN, CDR2 SVGIG (reference sequence). The CDR3 consists of 13 residues. Trimming left V 4 bases short and J 5 bases short, with 13 bases between. CDR3 residues: CAWTEVGLDTQYF. CDR3 coding DNA: TGTGCCTGGACGGAAGTGGGGTTAGATACGCAGTATTTT.

The chain combines TRBV7-2 with TRBJ2-7, with a possible D match to TRBD1 (5 bases). The CDR3 has 15 amino acids. Germline loops: CDR1 SGHTA, CDR2 FQGNSA. With 2 bases removed from V and 10 bases from J, the gap between germline ends came to 21 bases. Written as DNA, the CDR3 is TGTGCCAGCAGCTTACTTGGTTTTGGGGCAGACTTTCAGTACTTC. This sequence encodes CASSLLGFGADFQYF.

The rearrangement links TRBV5-1 to TRBJ1-3, with D uncertain. The V end was cut by 0 bases, the J end by 4 bases, with 14 bases between. Germline CDR1 reads SGHRS; CDR2 reads YFSETQ. The CDR3 is 16 residues long. CDR3 protein: CASSLGSVAEGNTIYF. The CDR3, as DNA: TGCGCCAGCAGCTTGGGATCCGTGGCAGAGGGAAACACCATATATTTT.